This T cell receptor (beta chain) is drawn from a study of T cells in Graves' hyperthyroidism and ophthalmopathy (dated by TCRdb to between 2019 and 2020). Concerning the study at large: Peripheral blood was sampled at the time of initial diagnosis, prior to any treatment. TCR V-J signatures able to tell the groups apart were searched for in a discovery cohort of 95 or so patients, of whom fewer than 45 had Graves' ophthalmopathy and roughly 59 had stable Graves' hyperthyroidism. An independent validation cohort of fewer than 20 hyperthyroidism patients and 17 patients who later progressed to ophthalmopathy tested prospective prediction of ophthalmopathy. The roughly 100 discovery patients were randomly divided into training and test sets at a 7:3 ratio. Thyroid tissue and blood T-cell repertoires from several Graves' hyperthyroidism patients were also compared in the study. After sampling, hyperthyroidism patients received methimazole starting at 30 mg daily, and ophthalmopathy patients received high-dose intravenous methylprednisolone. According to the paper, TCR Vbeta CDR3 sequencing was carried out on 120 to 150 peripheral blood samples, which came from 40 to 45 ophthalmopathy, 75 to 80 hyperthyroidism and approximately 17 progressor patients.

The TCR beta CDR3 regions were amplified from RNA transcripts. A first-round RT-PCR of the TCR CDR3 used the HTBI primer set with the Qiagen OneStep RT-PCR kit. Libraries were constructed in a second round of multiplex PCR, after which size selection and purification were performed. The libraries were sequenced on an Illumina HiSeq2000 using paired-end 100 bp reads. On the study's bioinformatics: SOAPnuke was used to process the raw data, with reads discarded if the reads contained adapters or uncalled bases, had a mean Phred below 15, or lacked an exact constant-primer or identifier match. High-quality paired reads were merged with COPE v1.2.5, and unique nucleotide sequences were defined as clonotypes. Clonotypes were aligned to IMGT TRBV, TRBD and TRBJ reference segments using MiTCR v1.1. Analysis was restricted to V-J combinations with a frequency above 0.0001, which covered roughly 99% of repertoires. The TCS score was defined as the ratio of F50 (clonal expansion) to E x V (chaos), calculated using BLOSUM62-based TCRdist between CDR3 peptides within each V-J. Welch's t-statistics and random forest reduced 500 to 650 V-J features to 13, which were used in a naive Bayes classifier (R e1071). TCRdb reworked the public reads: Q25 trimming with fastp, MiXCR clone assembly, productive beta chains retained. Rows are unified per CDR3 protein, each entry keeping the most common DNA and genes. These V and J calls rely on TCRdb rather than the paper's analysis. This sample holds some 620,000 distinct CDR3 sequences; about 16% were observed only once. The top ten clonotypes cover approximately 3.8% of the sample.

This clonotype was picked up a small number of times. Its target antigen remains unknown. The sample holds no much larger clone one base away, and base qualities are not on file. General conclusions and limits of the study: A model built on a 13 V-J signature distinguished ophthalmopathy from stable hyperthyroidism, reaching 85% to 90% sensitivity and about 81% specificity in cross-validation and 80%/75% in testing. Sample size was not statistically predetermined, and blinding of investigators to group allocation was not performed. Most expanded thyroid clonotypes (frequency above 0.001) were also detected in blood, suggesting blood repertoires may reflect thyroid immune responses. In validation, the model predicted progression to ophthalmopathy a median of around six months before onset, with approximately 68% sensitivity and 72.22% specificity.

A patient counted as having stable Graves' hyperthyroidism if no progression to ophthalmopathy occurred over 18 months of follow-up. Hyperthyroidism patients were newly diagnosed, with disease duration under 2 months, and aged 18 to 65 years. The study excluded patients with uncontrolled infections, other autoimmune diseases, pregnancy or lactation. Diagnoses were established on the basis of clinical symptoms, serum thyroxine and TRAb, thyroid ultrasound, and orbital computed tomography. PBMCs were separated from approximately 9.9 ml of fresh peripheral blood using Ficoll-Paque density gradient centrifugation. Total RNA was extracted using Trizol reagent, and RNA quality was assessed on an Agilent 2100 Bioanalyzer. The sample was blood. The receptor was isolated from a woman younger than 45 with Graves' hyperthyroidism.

The CDR3 protein is CASSLIQGSGGTYNEQFF. The nucleotides are TGCGCCAGCAGCCTCATTCAAGGTAGCGGAGGTACCTACAATGAGCAGTTCTTC. The rearranged segments are TRBV4-1 and TRBJ2-1; a weak D assignment points to TRBD2 (6 bases agree). Spanning cysteine to phenylalanine, the CDR3 consists of 18 amino acids. Only CDR3 DNA is held: 54 bases, read in frame from base 1. The germline V gene yields MGHRA for CDR1 and YSYEKL for CDR2. V is pared back by 4 bases and J by 2 bases, with 21 bases lying between the germline termini.